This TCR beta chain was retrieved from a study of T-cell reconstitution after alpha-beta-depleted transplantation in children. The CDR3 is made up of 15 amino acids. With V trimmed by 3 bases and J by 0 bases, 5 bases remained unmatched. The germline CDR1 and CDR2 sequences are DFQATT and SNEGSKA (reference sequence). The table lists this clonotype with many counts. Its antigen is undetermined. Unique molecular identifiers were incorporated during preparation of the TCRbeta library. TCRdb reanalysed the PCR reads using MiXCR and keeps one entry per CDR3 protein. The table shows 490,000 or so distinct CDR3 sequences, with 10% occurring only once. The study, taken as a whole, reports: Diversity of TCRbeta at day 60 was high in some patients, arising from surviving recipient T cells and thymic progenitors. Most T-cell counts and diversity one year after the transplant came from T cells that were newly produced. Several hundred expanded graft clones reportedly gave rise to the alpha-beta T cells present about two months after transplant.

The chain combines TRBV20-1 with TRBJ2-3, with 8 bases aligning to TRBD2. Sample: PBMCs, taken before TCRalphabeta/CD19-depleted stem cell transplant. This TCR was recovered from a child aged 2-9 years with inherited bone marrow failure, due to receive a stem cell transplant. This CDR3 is CSASGSGVSTDTQYF. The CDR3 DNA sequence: TGCAGTGCTAGTGGTAGCGGGGTGAGCACAGATACGCAGTATTTT.